Each of the 4 T cell receptor beta chains below was sequenced from the same sample in a study of cytomegalovirus exposure and HLA in healthy donors. The PCR had 60 Vbeta and 13 Jbeta primers. This table comes from immunoSEQ multiplex PCR, and its TCRdb copy is limited to in-frame clones, with some not included. This table lists about 60,000 clones. The sequenced material came from PBMCs. The receptor source for this set is a man aged 45-65 years in good health and CMV-seropositive.

The chain couples TRBV4-3 to TRBJ1-1; TRBD1 aligns across 10 bases. The CDR3 extends over 15 amino acids. Germline loops: CDR1 LGHNA, CDR2 YSLEER. The V segment lost 0 bases and the J segment 4 bases; nucleotides outside the gene matches: 2. The chain's CDR3 is CASSQDRDRGTEAFF. The CDR3 nucleotides read TGCGCCAGCAGCCAAGATCGGGACAGGGGCACTGAAGCTTTCTTT.

The rearrangement links TRBV18 to TRBJ2-7; D might be TRBD2 (6 bases). Germline-derived CDR1 and CDR2 are KGHSH and LQKENI. V lost 2 bases to trimming and J lost 2 bases, with 16 bases between them. The CDR3 length is 16 residues. CDR3 sequence reads: CASSPRGGRTAYEQYF. CDR3 coding DNA: TGTGCCAGCTCACCAAGGGGAGGACGGACCGCCTACGAGCAGTACTTC.

This chain links TRBV9 with TRBJ2-1; TRBD2 is a possible D gene (6 bases). CDR3 length: 14 amino acids. V was trimmed by 5 bases and J by 4 bases, leaving 13 bases between them. Germline CDR1 SGDLS, CDR2 YYNGEE. The CDR3 DNA reads as TGTGCCAGCAGTCCGGGAGAAAGGTACAATGAGCAGTTCTTC. Its translation is CASSPGERYNEQFF.

The chain links TRBV5-1 to TRBJ2-1, with TRBD2 matching over 12 bases. CDR1 SGHRS and CDR2 YFSETQ come from the germline V gene. The CDR3 length is 15 residues. J gave up 7 bases and V 0 bases, and 2 bases lay outside the gene matches. This chain's CDR3 is CASSLGLAGVNEQFF. The CDR3 nucleotides are TGCGCCAGCAGCTTGGGACTAGCGGGGGTTAATGAGCAGTTCTTC.